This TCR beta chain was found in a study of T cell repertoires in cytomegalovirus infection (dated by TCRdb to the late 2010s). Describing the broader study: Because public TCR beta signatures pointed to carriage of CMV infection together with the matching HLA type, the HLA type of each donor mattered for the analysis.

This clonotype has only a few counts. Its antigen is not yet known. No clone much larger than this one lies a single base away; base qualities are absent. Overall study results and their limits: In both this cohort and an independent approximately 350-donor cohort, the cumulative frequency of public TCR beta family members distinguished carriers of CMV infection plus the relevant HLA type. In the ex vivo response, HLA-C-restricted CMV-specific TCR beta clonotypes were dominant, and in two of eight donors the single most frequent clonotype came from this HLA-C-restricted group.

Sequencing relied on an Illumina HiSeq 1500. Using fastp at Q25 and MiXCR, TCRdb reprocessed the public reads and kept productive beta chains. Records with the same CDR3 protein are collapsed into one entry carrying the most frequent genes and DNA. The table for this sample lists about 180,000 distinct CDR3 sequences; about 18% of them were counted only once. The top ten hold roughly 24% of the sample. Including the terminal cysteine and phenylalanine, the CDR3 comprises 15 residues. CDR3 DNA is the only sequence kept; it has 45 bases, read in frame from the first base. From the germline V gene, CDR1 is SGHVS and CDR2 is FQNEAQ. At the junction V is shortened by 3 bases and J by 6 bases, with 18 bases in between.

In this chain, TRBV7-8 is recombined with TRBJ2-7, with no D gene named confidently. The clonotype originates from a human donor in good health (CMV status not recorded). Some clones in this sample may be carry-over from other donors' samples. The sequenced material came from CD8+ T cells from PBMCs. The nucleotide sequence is TGTGCCAGCAGCTTGCCCCTTACAAAGGGTTTCGAGCAGTACTTC. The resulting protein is CASSLPLTKGFEQYF.